The next 26 T cell receptor beta chains were all read from a single sample in a study of response to subunit inactivated influenza vaccine. TCRdb reprocessed the RT-PCR reads with MiXCR, giving one entry per CDR3 protein. The sample comprises under 950,000 distinct CDR3 sequences, about 20% of which are singletons, and 10% rests with the top ten. This specimen consisted of PBMCs from blood, obtained roughly 5 days after vaccination. The receptors shown here come from a man between 50 and 59 years old who received an inactivated influenza vaccine.

This clonotype has a count of ten or more. This chain uses TRBV15 with TRBJ2-1; tentative D call: TRBD2 (5 bases). V lost 5 bases and J lost 3, with 8 bases in between. The V gene's germline CDR1 is LNHNV and CDR2 YYDKDF (reference sequence). The CDR3 has 13 amino acids. The CDR3 loop is CATSGRGYNEQFF. The CDR3 nucleotides are TGTGCCACCAGCGGACGGGGCTACAATGAGCAGTTCTTC.

The rearrangement uses TRBV12-3 or TRBV12-4 and TRBJ2-3; no definite D call. The V end lost 6 bases, the J end lost 0 bases, and 16 bases lay between the germline ends. The CDR3 runs 16 residues. The CDR3 sequence: CASSVGAWDSTDTQYF. Here the CDR3 DNA reads TGTGCCAGCAGCGTCGGAGCGTGGGATAGCACAGATACGCAGTATTTT.

The chain links TRBV20-1 to TRBJ1-3, with a possible D match to TRBD1 (5 bases). Trimming removed 3 bases at V and 4 bases at J, with 13 bases between. CDR3 length: 14 amino acids. CDR1 is DFQATT and CDR2 is SNEGSKA in the germline V gene (reference sequence). The CDR3 region has the DNA TGCAGTGCTAGCCCTGGGGGACTCGGAAACACCATATATTTT. This encodes CSASPGGLGNTIYF.

The chain links TRBV10-3 to TRBJ2-3, with TRBD1 matching 11 bases. V shed 6 bases, J shed 4 bases, and the junction held 3 bases outside the gene matches. CDR3 length: 14 residues. From germline, CDR1 is ENHRY and CDR2 SYGVKD. The CDR3 DNA reads TGTGCCATCAGGGACAGGGGGCAAGCAGATACGCAGTATTTT. Its translation is CAIRDRGQADTQYF.

This clonotype was detected a few times. The chain employs TRBV13 and TRBJ1-6; a weak D match, TRBD1 (5 bases). Trimming removed 5 bases at V and 9 bases at J, with 17 bases between. Germline V gene data show CDR1 as PRHDT and CDR2 as FYEKMQ (reference sequence). This CDR3 has 15 residues. CDR3: CASSTDGGWGSPLHF. The CDR3 region has the DNA TGTGCCAGCAGCACAGACGGGGGATGGGGTTCACCCCTCCACTTT.

This clonotype has more than one count but fewer than ten. This chain links TRBV5-5 with TRBJ2-1; D is unclear. Trimming removed 4 bases at V and 7 bases at J, with 12 bases between. The germline V gene has CDR1 SGHKS and CDR2 YYEKEE (reference sequence). This CDR3 comprises 13 residues. The DNA of the CDR3 is TGTGCCAGCAGCCCCGGCGCGGAGAATGAGCAGTTCTTC. As protein: CASSPGAENEQFF.

The chain is built from TRBV12-3 or TRBV12-4 and TRBJ1-1, with a weak D call TRBD1 (6 bases). This CDR3 comprises 12 residues. Trimming left V 3 bases short and J 10 bases short, with 12 bases between. For the CDR3, the DNA is TGTGCCAGCAGTTTCTTACAGGGCGGAGCTTTCTTT. Its protein is CASSFLQGGAFF.

The chain recombines TRBV28 with TRBJ2-2; 10 nucleotides match TRBD2. The CDR3 has 20 residues. Trimming at V came to 6 bases and at J to 1 base, leaving 17 bases not matched to a gene. Germline-derived CDR1 and CDR2 are MDHEN and SYDVKM. Here the CDR3 DNA reads TGTGCCAGCAGCCTGGTAGACGCTAGCGGGAGATTTGAGAACACCGGGGAGCTGTTTTTT. Residues: CASSLVDASGRFENTGELFF.

The chain uses TRBV5-1 and TRBJ2-5, with D perhaps TRBD1 (5 bases). V was clipped by 2 bases and J by 2 bases, with 10 bases between them. The CDR3 loop spans 14 amino acids. The germline V gene has CDR1 SGHRS and CDR2 YFSETQ. The CDR3 region has the DNA TGCGCCAGCAGCTTAGGCAGGGAACAAGAGACCCAGTACTTC. Translated: CASSLGREQETQYF. The whole variable domain, remainder taken from reference TRBV5-1 and TRBJ2-5, is KAGVTQTPRYLIKTRGQQVTLSCSPISGHRSVSWYQQTPGQGLQFLFEYFSETQRNKGNFPGRFSGRQFSNSRSEMNVSTLELGDSALYLCASSLGREQETQYFGPGTRLLVL.

This clonotype was counted a few times. The J gene is TRBJ2-5, the V gene TRBV5-1; D perhaps matches TRBD2 (6 bases). The ends were cut back, 3 bases at V and 5 bases at J, with 17 bases in the middle. The CDR3 totals 15 residues. Germline V CDR1 and CDR2: SGHRS, YFSETQ. The CDR3 loop reads CASSSMGAGGETQYF. For the CDR3, the DNA is TGCGCCAGCAGCTCAATGGGAGCTGGGGGGGAGACCCAGTACTTC.

The rearrangement links TRBV12-3 or TRBV12-4 to TRBJ1-1; the D is unclear. The V end was cut by 2 bases, the J end by 1 base, with 5 bases between. CDR3 length equals 13 residues. The CDR3 is CASSLPPNTEAFF. Written as DNA, the CDR3 is TGTGCCAGCAGTTTACCCCCGAACACTGAAGCTTTCTTT.

The chain couples TRBV5-1 to TRBJ2-5; 8 bases fit TRBD2. V lost 0 bases, J lost 1 base, and 5 bases stayed unmatched. CDR1 and CDR2 (germline): SGHRS, YFSETQ. The CDR3 runs to 16 residues. CDR3 in amino acids: CASSLALRGGQETQYF. CDR3 bases: TGCGCCAGCAGCTTGGCCTTACGGGGGGGCCAAGAGACCCAGTACTTC.

This chain connects TRBV6-1 to TRBJ2-7; 9 nucleotides match TRBD1. V trimming: 6 bases; J trimming: 5 bases; junction bases outside the gene matches: 11. Per the germline V gene, CDR1 is MNHNS and CDR2 is SASEGT. This CDR3 contains 15 residues. The CDR3: CASSLHRDRDHEQYF. CDR3 bases: TGTGCCAGCAGCCTTCACCGGGACAGGGACCACGAGCAGTACTTC.

This clonotype was detected only once. This sequence joins TRBV11-3 and TRBJ2-3, with 12 bases identical to TRBD2. The CDR3 extends over 14 amino acids. Germline V gives CDR1 SGHNT, CDR2 YENEEA. V dropped 8 bases and J dropped 1; count of bases not matched to a gene: 1. Written as DNA, the CDR3 is TGTGCCAGCGCTAGCGGGAGGGGCACAGATACGCAGTATTTT. It is translated as CASASGRGTDTQYF.

The chain joins TRBV4-3 to TRBJ2-5; 9 nucleotides agree with TRBD1. V dropped 4 bases and J dropped 5; count of bases not matched to a gene: 8. The CDR3 is 15 residues long. CDR1 and CDR2 from the germline V gene are LGHNA and YSLEER. CDR3 region: CASSRDRVEQETQYF. In nucleotides, the CDR3 is TGCGCCAGCAGCCGGGACAGGGTTGAGCAGGAGACCCAGTACTTC.

The chain combines TRBV6-5 with TRBJ1-6; D is ambiguous. This CDR3 has 16 amino acids. Germline CDR1 reads MNHEY; CDR2 reads SVGAGI. V was trimmed by 0 bases and J by 7 bases, leaving 13 bases between them. CDR3 coding DNA: TGTGCCAGCAGTTACTCGTTCTCGGTTTACAATTCACCCCTCCACTTT. Translated, it gives CASSYSFSVYNSPLHF.

The chain joins TRBV24-1 to TRBJ2-1; possibly TRBD2 for D (5 bases). Germline CDR1 is KGHDR and CDR2 is SFDVKD. V lost 8 bases and J lost 5, with 15 bases in between. The length of the CDR3 is 14 residues. This chain's CDR3 is CATMKEGRNNEQFF. In nucleotides, the CDR3 is TGTGCCACCATGAAAGAAGGGAGAAACAATGAGCAGTTCTTC.

Only a few counts were recorded for this clonotype. The rearrangement links TRBV6-6 to TRBJ1-2; 9 bases match TRBD1. The CDR3 consists of 13 residues. CDR1 and CDR2 (germline): MNHNY, SVGAGI (reference sequence). After removal of 0 bases from V and 8 bases from J, the junction contained 1 base not matched to a gene. The CDR3 nucleotides read TGTGCCAGCAGTTACTCGACAGGGGGGGGCTACACCTTC. As protein: CASSYSTGGGYTF.

The chain recombines TRBV7-2 with TRBJ2-5; no clear D. The V end lost 6 bases, the J end lost 5 bases, and 10 bases lay between the germline ends. This CDR3 comprises 12 residues. Germline V lookup: CDR1 SGHTA, CDR2 FQGNSA. The CDR3 region is CASSKGTETQYF. CDR3 DNA sequence: TGTGCCAGCAGTAAAGGCACGGAGACCCAGTACTTC.

V usage is TRBV5-1 and J usage is TRBJ2-3; no reliable D call. Trimming left V 4 bases short and J 1 base short, with 13 bases between. This CDR3 is 15 amino acids long. Germline CDR1 reads SGHRS; CDR2 reads YFSETQ. The CDR3, as DNA: TGCGCCAGCAGCGTGGGGATTCTTCGCACAGATACGCAGTATTTT. This translates into CASSVGILRTDTQYF.

The chain employs TRBV20-1 and TRBJ2-4; D unclear. Germline CDR1 is DFQATT and CDR2 is SNEGSKA (reference sequence). The CDR3 is 11 residues long. V gave up 6 bases and J gave up 11 bases, with 14 bases separating them. The CDR3 protein is CSAQPGGVQYF. In DNA form, the CDR3 reads TGCAGTGCCCAACCGGGTGGCGTTCAGTACTTC.

As concerns this clonotype: This may be a read error: a much more frequent sequence differs by one nucleotide. The chain joins TRBV4-2 to TRBJ1-1; D is unresolved. This CDR3 is built from 13 residues. Germline V gene sequence: CDR1 LGHNA, CDR2 YNFKEQ. Trimming removed 2 bases at V and 1 base at J, with 5 bases between. The CDR3 region is CASSQRGNTEAFF. CDR3 bases: TGTGCCAGCAGCCAACGGGGGAACACTGAAGCTTTCTTT.

This chain uses TRBV6-2 or TRBV6-3 with TRBJ1-1; tentatively, D is TRBD1 (5 bases). Germline V gives CDR1 MNHEY, CDR2 SVGEGT. CDR3 length: 13 residues. Trimming removed 6 bases from V and 5 bases from J, with 13 bases in between. For the CDR3, the DNA is TGTGCCAGCAGCCGGGGGATTGGGACTGAAGCTTTCTTT. It yields the protein CASSRGIGTEAFF.

V usage is TRBV28 and J usage is TRBJ2-7, with TRBD1 identical over 12 bases. Germline V CDR1 and CDR2: MDHEN, SYDVKM. The CDR3 consists of 15 residues. V gave up 0 bases and J gave up 6 bases; unmatched junction bases: 3. The CDR3 spells CASSLWGTGGREQYF. The CDR3 nucleotides read TGTGCCAGCAGTTTATGGGGGACAGGGGGCCGCGAGCAGTACTTC.

This clonotype was observed a few times. This chain joins TRBV6-1 and TRBJ2-3, with 11 bases identical to TRBD1. Germline V lookup: CDR1 MNHNS, CDR2 SASEGT. The CDR3 length is 15 residues. V dropped 5 bases and J dropped 4; count of bases not matched to a gene: 5. The DNA for the CDR3 is TGTGCCAGCAGTCCGCGGACAGGGGGCGCAGATACGCAGTATTTT. Translating gives CASSPRTGGADTQYF.

The genes are TRBV7-9 and TRBJ2-1; 10 positions match TRBD2. Germline CDR1 reads SEHNR; CDR2 reads FQNEAQ (reference sequence). The CDR3 extends over 17 amino acids. With V trimmed by 8 bases and J by 0 bases, 10 bases remained unmatched. CDR3 amino acids: CASESHGLADSYNEQFF. The CDR3 nucleotides are TGTGCCAGCGAGTCCCACGGACTAGCGGACTCCTACAATGAGCAGTTCTTC.